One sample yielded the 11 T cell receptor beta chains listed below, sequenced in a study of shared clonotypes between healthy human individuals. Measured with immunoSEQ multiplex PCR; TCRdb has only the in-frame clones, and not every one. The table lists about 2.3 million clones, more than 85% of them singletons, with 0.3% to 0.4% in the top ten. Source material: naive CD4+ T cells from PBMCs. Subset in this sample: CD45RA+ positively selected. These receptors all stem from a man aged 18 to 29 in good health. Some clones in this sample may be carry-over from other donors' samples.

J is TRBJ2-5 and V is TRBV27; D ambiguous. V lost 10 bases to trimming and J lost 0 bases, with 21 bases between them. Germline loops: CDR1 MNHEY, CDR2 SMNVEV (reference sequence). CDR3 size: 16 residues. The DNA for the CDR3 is TGTGCCACCAAGGGTAGGCAAAAACTTTACCAAGAGACCCAGTACTTC. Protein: CATKGRQKLYQETQYF.

Here the CDR3 reads CASSEDENYNEQFF. The CDR3 DNA reads TGTGCCAGCAGTGAAGACGAGAACTATAATGAGCAGTTCTTC. The rearrangement links TRBV6-1 to TRBJ2-1; D gene ambiguous. This CDR3 is built from 14 residues. V was shortened by 1 base and J by 7 bases, with 11 bases between the two germline ends. From germline, CDR1 is MNHNS and CDR2 SASEGT.

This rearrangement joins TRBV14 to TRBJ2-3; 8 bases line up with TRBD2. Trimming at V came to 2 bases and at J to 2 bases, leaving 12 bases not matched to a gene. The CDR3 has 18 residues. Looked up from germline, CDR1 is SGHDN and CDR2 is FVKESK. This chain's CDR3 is CASSQRRGGTGITDTQYF. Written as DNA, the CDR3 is TGTGCCAGCAGCCAAAGACGGGGGGGTACTGGTATCACAGATACGCAGTATTTT.

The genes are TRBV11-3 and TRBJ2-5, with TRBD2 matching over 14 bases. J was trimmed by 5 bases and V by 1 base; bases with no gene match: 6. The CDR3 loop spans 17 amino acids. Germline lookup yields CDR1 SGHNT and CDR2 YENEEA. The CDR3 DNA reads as TGTGCCAGCAGCTTAGGGGGGACTAGCGGGAGTCGGGAGACCCAGTACTTC. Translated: CASSLGGTSGSRETQYF.

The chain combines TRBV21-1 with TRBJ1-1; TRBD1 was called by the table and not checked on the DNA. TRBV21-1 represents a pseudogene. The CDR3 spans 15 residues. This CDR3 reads CASSSWGTEDTEAFF. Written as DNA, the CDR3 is TGTGCCAGCAGCAGCTGGGGGACAGAAGACACTGAAGCTTTCTTT.

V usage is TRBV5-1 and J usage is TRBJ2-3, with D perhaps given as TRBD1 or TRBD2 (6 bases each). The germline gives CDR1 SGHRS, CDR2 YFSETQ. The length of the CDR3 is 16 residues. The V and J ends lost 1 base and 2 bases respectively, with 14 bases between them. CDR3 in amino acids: CASSLWGARITDTQYF. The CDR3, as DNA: TGCGCCAGCAGCTTGTGGGGGGCCCGGATCACAGATACGCAGTATTTT.

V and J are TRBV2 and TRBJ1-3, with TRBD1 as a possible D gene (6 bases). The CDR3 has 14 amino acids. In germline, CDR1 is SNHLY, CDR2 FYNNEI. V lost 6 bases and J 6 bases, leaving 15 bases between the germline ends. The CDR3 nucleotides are TGTGCCAGCAGACCGGACAGAGGTCCAAACACCATATATTTT. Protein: CASRPDRGPNTIYF.

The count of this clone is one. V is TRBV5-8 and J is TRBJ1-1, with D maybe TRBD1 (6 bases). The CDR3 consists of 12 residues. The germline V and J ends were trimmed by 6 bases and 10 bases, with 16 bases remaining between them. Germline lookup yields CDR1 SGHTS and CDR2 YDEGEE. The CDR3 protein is CASTRGTPRAFF. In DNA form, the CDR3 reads TGTGCCAGCACTAGAGGGACACCCCGAGCTTTCTTT.

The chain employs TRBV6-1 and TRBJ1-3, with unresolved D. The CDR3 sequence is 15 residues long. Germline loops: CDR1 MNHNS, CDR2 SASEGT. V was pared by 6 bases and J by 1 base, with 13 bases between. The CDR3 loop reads CASRQWMQSGNTIYF. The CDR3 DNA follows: TGTGCCAGCAGGCAGTGGATGCAGTCTGGAAACACCATATATTTT.

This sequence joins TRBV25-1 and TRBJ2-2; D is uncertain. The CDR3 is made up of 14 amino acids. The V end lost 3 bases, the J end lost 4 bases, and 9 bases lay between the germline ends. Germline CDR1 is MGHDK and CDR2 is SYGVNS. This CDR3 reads CASSDGPITGELFF. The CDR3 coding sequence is TGTGCCAGCAGTGACGGACCCATCACCGGGGAGCTGTTTTTT.

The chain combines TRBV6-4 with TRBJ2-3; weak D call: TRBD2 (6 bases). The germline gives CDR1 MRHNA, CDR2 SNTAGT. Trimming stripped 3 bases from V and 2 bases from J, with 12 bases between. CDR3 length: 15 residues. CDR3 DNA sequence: TGTGCCAGCAGTGATTGGCGGGGCCCCACAGATACGCAGTATTTT. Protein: CASSDWRGPTDTQYF.